The 26 T cell receptor beta chains presented below share a single source sample, sequenced in a study of cytomegalovirus exposure and HLA in healthy donors. The primer mix had 60 Vbeta and 13 Jbeta primers. Method: immunoSEQ multiplex PCR; TCRdb's copy keeps in-frame clones and lacks some. This table has 130,000 to 150,000 clones, about 80% appearing once. Sequencing was done on a sample of PBMCs. The receptors come from a male donor in good health and CMV-seronegative.

The rearrangement links TRBV7-9 to TRBJ1-2, with a weak D call TRBD1 (5 bases). Germline values: CDR1 SEHNR, CDR2 FQNEAQ (reference sequence). V lost 10 bases, J lost 8 bases, and 17 bases lay in between. The length of the CDR3 is 12 residues. The CDR3 DNA sequence: TGTGCCACCCCCCGGGGACTCTGGGGCTACACCTTC. Its protein is CATPRGLWGYTF.

V usage is TRBV7-2 and J usage is TRBJ1-4; 10 bases fit TRBD1. The CDR3 consists of 18 residues. Germline CDR1 and CDR2: SGHTA and FQGNSA. Unmatched junction bases numbered 13, after V lost 5 bases and J lost 4 bases. The CDR3 region has the DNA TGTGCCAGCAGCCCTCGACAGGGGGCGAGGCTGATTAATGAAAAACTGTTTTTT. Translating it yields CASSPRQGARLINEKLFF.

V usage is TRBV6-5 and J usage is TRBJ2-1, with a tentative D call TRBD2 (5 bases). Germline assignment: CDR1 MNHEY and CDR2 SVGAGI. There are 15 residues in the CDR3. Trimming removed 0 bases from V and 11 bases from J, with 17 bases in between. DNA for the CDR3: TGTGCCAGCAGTTACTCGTTGGAGAGTACGGGGAAGCAGTTCTTC. It encodes CASSYSLESTGKQFF.

The CDR3 bases are TGTGCCTGGAGTCTCCACCGGGACAAGAACACCGGGGAGCTGTTTTTT. Translating gives CAWSLHRDKNTGELFF. The chain employs TRBV30 and TRBJ2-2; maybe TRBD1 (6 bases). This CDR3 is built from 16 residues. Germline CDR1 is GTSNPN and CDR2 is SVGIG (reference sequence). The V end lost 2 bases, the J end lost 1 base, and 14 bases lay between the germline ends.

J is TRBJ1-6 and V is TRBV6-1; D is perhaps TRBD1 (6 bases). Per germline, CDR1 MNHNS and CDR2 SASEGT. V lost 2 bases, J lost 8 bases, and 13 bases lay in between. The CDR3 is 15 amino acids. The CDR3 protein is CASSEMVKGDSPLHF. Written as DNA, the CDR3 is TGTGCCAGCAGTGAAATGGTAAAGGGGGATTCACCCCTCCACTTT.

This clone was observed a few times. V and J are TRBV28 and TRBJ1-5; D unresolved. Trimming cost V 5 bases and J 6 bases, with 17 bases left between them. Looked up from germline, CDR1 is MDHEN and CDR2 is SYDVKM. This CDR3 is built from 15 residues. The CDR3 region has the DNA TGTGCCAGCAGTACCGGGAACTCGGTGGGTCAGCCCCAGCATTTT. It translates to CASSTGNSVGQPQHF.

J is TRBJ1-2 and V is TRBV5-5; a weak D match, TRBD1 (5 bases). The CDR3 loop spans 12 amino acids. Germline CDR1 is SGHKS and CDR2 is YYEKEE (reference sequence). The V end was cut by 6 bases, the J end by 6 bases, with 12 bases between. CDR3 in DNA: TGTGCCAGCAATCAGGGCTACCATGGCTACACCTTC. As protein: CASNQGYHGYTF.

This chain's CDR3 is CAISVQVPSTDTQYF. The CDR3 DNA follows: TGTGCCATCAGTGTACAGGTCCCTAGCACAGATACGCAGTATTTT. V usage is TRBV10-3 and J usage is TRBJ2-3, with D possibly matching TRBD1 (5 bases). The V end was cut by 4 bases, the J end by 0 bases, with 11 bases between. The germline V gene encodes CDR1 ENHRY and CDR2 SYGVKD. The CDR3 is 15 amino acids.

The rearrangement links TRBV19 to TRBJ1-1; D remains unclear. V lost 4 bases and J lost 5, with 14 bases in between. CDR3 length equals 14 residues. Germline loops: CDR1 LNHDA, CDR2 SQIVND (reference sequence). CDR3 protein: CASSKRREGTEAFF. CDR3 bases: TGTGCCAGTAGTAAAAGGAGGGAAGGGACTGAAGCTTTCTTT.

This clone was found once. The chain has TRBV5-4 and TRBJ2-5, with D maybe TRBD2 (6 bases). The V gene lost 4 bases and the J gene lost 5 bases, with 15 bases spanning the gap. CDR1 SGHNT and CDR2 YYREEE come from the germline V gene (reference sequence). This CDR3 is 14 amino acids long. Here the CDR3 reads CASSPGGSGETQYF. CDR3 coding DNA: TGTGCCAGCAGCCCTGGGGGGAGCGGTGAGACCCAGTACTTC.

V usage is TRBV29-1 and J usage is TRBJ2-1; 9 bases match TRBD2. This CDR3 has 15 residues. Germline V gene data show CDR1 as SQVTM and CDR2 as ANQGSEA. V shed 0 bases and J 7 bases; nucleotides not matched to a gene: 7. The CDR3 region has the DNA TGCAGCGTTGAAGAAAAGGGCGGGGGGGCGAATGAGCAGTTCTTC. It translates to CSVEEKGGGANEQFF.

V usage is TRBV4-3 and J usage is TRBJ2-7, with D perhaps matching TRBD2 (6 bases). Deletions cut 3 bases from V and 6 bases from J, with 12 bases between. The germline CDR1 and CDR2 sequences are LGHNA and YSLEER. The CDR3 consists of 13 residues. In DNA form, the CDR3 reads TGCGCCAGCAGCCAGGTGGGGCGGGGCGAGCAGTACTTC. Its translation is CASSQVGRGEQYF.

The rearrangement uses TRBV7-2 and TRBJ1-1; weak D call: TRBD1 (5 bases). V was pared by 5 bases and J by 2 bases, with 12 bases between. This CDR3 is 14 amino acids long. Germline loops: CDR1 SGHTA, CDR2 FQGNSA. CDR3: CASSRQGLNTEAFF. CDR3 coding DNA: TGTGCCAGCAGCCGTCAGGGCCTAAACACTGAAGCTTTCTTT.

This clone appeared a single time. Without the conserved terminal phenylalanine or tryptophan, this CDR3 likely stems from a read error. V is TRBV5-1 and J is TRBJ1-1, with 8 nucleotides matching TRBD1. Germline V gene data show CDR1 as SGHRS and CDR2 as YFSETQ. This CDR3 is 16 amino acids long. Trimming took 0 bases from V and 4 from J; bases not matched to a gene: 8. In DNA form, the CDR3 reads TGCGCCAGCAGCTTGGAGCAAGCAGGGGGCTTCACTGAAGCTTTCTCT. Its translation: CASSLEQAGGFTEAFS.

The V gene is TRBV27, the J gene TRBJ2-6; perhaps TRBD2 as D (5 bases). V lost 4 bases to trimming and J lost 0 bases, with 10 bases between them. This CDR3 has 16 residues. CDR1 is MNHEY and CDR2 is SMNVEV in the germline V gene (reference sequence). The CDR3 is CASSSGFSSGANVLTF. DNA for the CDR3: TGTGCCAGCAGTTCGGGGTTTAGCTCTGGGGCCAACGTCCTGACTTTC.

This clone has only a few counts. The chain uses TRBV14 and TRBJ2-3, with D maybe TRBD2 (6 bases). V lost 6 bases, J lost 0 bases, and 13 bases lay in between. Germline CDR1 reads SGHDN; CDR2 reads FVKESK. The CDR3 consists of 15 residues. CDR3 coding DNA: TGTGCCAGCAGTAACATGCGGGGTAGCACAGATACGCAGTATTTT. The encoded protein is CASSNMRGSTDTQYF.

V gene TRBV7-6 combines with J gene TRBJ1-3; 9 bases match TRBD1. CDR3 length: 15 residues. Germline V gene sequence: CDR1 SGHVS, CDR2 FNYEAQ. V gave up 5 bases and J gave up 2 bases; unmatched junction bases: 4. This CDR3 reads CASSTGDRAGNTIYF. The CDR3 DNA is TGTGCCAGCAGCACAGGGGACAGGGCTGGAAACACCATATATTTT.

The chain recombines TRBV9 with TRBJ1-1, with 7 bases identical to TRBD1. The germline V gene encodes CDR1 SGDLS and CDR2 YYNGEE. Trimming at V came to 2 bases and at J to 5 bases, leaving 9 bases not matched to a gene. This CDR3 contains 15 residues. This CDR3 is CASSVRDSPRTEAFF. CDR3 bases: TGTGCCAGCAGCGTCCGGGACAGTCCGAGGACTGAAGCTTTCTTT.

This sequence joins TRBV5-4 and TRBJ2-3, with 9 positions matching TRBD1. CDR1 is SGHNT, CDR2 YYREEE, per germline (reference sequence). V shed 0 bases, J shed 1 base, and the junction held 6 bases outside the gene matches. The CDR3 loop spans 17 amino acids. CDR3 sequence reads: CASSLAPDRGGTDTQYF. In DNA, the CDR3 is TGTGCCAGCAGCTTGGCCCCGGACAGGGGTGGCACAGATACGCAGTATTTT.

The chain couples TRBV28 to TRBJ1-2, with 11 bases matching TRBD1. Germline CDR1 is MDHEN and CDR2 is SYDVKM. Germline trimming cut 6 bases from V and 4 bases from J; bases unmatched to any gene: 7. The CDR3 consists of 15 residues. The CDR3 loop reads CASSSGQGAGYGYTF. In DNA form, the CDR3 reads TGTGCCAGCAGCTCCGGACAGGGGGCGGGCTATGGCTACACCTTC.

This clone was counted only a few times. This chain links TRBV28 with TRBJ1-2; the D is unclear. Per germline, CDR1 MDHEN and CDR2 SYDVKM. Trimming took off 6 bases at V and 6 bases at J, with 20 bases between the two ends. The CDR3 has 15 residues. The CDR3, as DNA: TGTGCCAGCAGCGCCAACCATGTCGGGGAAAATGGCTACACCTTC. Translation gives CASSANHVGENGYTF.

V usage is TRBV9 and J usage is TRBJ2-3; 7 bases fit TRBD1. Trimming took 2 bases from V and 2 from J; bases not matched to a gene: 5. The CDR3 sequence is 15 residues long. In germline, CDR1 is SGDLS, CDR2 YYNGEE. The CDR3 DNA follows: TGTGCCAGCAGCGTCGGGACAGCTCCCACAGATACGCAGTATTTT. This sequence encodes CASSVGTAPTDTQYF.

The rearrangement joins TRBV7-2 to TRBJ1-6, with D possibly TRBD1 on 5 matching bases. The CDR3 runs 16 residues. Per germline, CDR1 SGHTA and CDR2 FQGNSA. Trimming left V 1 base short and J 10 bases short, with 17 bases between. The CDR3 spells CASSLDRDSSRSPLHF. CDR3 bases: TGTGCCAGCAGCTTAGACCGGGACTCCTCTAGGTCACCCCTCCACTTT.

The V and J genes are TRBV5-1 and TRBJ1-2; a possible D gene is TRBD1 (6 bases). With 0 bases removed from V and 4 bases from J, the gap between germline ends came to 16 bases. Germline assignment: CDR1 SGHRS and CDR2 YFSETQ. CDR3 length: 16 amino acids. The CDR3 protein is CASSLGTGTRLYGYTF. In nucleotides, the CDR3 is TGCGCCAGCAGCTTGGGTACGGGGACAAGACTCTATGGCTACACCTTC.

CDR3 in DNA: TGTGCCAGCAGCCCGACTAGCGCCTCCTACGAGCAGTACTTC. Translating gives CASSPTSASYEQYF. V usage is TRBV7-9 and J usage is TRBJ2-7, with 8 positions matching TRBD2. Germline V gene lookup returns CDR1 SEHNR and CDR2 FQNEAQ (reference sequence). V dropped 5 bases and J dropped 0; count of bases not matched to a gene: 3. The CDR3 runs to 14 residues.

The chain is built from TRBV5-1 and TRBJ2-7; no reliable D call. The CDR3 has 13 amino acids. The germline V gene has CDR1 SGHRS and CDR2 YFSETQ. Trimming removed 2 bases from V and 5 bases from J, with 11 bases in between. The CDR3 bases are TGCGCCAGCAGCTTTCAGGCTCCAGACGAGCAGTACTTC. As protein: CASSFQAPDEQYF.